This TCR beta chain was sequenced in a study of CXCR3-negative and CXCR3-positive naive CD8 T cells. CDR1 and CDR2 from the germline V gene are SEHNR and FQNEAQ (reference sequence). The CDR3 totals 17 residues. cDNA libraries for TRB were generated by 5' RACE incorporating UMI labels. From its re-call of the 5' RACE reads, TCRdb lists each CDR3 protein once, without DNA. This repertoire comprises 100,000 to 150,000 distinct CDR3 sequences; its ten largest clones make up 0.45% to 0.55%. Specimen: naive CXCR3- CD8+ T cells from blood. Subset defined: CD45RO-CCR7+CD27+CD95- naive CD8+ T cells lacking CXCR3 (TNR3-). This TCR was recovered from a human donor in good health. Some clones in this sample may be carry-over from other donors' samples. The rearrangement links TRBV7-9 to TRBJ2-7; TCRdb's D call of TRBD2 is untestable without DNA. The CDR3 loop is CASSPSSGDYHSYEQYF.